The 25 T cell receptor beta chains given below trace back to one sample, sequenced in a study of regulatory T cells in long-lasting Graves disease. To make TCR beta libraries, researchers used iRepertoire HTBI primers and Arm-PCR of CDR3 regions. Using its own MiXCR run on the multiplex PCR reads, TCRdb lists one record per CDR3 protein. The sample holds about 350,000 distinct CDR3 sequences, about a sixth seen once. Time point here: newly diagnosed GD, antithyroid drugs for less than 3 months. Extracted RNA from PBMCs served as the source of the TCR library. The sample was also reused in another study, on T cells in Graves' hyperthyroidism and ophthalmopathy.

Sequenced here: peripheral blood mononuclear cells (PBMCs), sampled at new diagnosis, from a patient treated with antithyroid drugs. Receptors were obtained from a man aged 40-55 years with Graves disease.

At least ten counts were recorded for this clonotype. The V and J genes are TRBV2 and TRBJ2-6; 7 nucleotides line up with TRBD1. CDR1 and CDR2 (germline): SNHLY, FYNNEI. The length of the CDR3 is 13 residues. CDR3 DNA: TGTGCAAGTACAGGGGCTGGGGCCAACGTCCTGACTTTC. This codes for CASTGAGANVLTF.

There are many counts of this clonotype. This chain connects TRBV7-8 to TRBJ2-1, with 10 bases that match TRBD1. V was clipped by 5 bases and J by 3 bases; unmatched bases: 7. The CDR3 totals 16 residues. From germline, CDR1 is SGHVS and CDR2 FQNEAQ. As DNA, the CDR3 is TGTGCCAGCAGCACAGGGACAGGGGTCAACTACAATGAGCAGTTCTTC. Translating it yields CASSTGTGVNYNEQFF.

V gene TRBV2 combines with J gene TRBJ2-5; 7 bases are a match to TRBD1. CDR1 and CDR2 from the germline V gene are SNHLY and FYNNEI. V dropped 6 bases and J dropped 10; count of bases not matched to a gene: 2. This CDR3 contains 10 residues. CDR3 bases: TGTGCCAGCAGCCGGGACAGCCAGTACTTC. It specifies CASSRDSQYF.

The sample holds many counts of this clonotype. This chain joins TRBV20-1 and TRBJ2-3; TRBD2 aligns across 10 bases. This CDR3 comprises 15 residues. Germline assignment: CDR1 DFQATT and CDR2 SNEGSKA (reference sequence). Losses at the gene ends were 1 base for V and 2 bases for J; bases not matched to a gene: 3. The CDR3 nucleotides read TGCAGTGCTAGAGGGACTAGCGGACACACAGATACGCAGTATTTT. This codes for CSARGTSGHTDTQYF.

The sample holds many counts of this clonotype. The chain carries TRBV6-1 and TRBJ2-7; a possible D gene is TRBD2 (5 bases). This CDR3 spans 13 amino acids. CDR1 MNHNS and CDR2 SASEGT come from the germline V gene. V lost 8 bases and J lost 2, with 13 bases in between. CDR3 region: CASRGAVAYEQYF. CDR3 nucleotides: TGTGCCAGCCGGGGAGCGGTGGCCTACGAGCAGTACTTC.

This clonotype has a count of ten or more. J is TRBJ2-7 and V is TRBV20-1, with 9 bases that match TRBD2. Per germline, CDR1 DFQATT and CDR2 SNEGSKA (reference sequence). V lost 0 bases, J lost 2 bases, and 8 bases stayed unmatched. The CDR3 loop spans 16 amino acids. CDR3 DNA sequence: TGCAGTGCTAGAGAAACAGGCGGGGGGGGTCCCTACGAGCAGTACTTC. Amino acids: CSARETGGGGPYEQYF.

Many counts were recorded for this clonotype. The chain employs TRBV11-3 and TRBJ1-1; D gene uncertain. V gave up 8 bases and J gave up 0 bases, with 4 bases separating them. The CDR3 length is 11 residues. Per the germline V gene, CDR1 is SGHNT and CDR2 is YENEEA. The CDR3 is CASEMNTEAFF. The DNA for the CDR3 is TGTGCCAGCGAGATGAACACTGAAGCTTTCTTT.

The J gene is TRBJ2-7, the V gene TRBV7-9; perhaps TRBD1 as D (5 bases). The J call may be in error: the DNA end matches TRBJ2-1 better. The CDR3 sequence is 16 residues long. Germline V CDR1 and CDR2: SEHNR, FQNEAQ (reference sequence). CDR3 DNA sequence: TGTGCCAGCAGCTTAGTAGGGGTCGGCTCCTACAATGAGCAGTTCTTC. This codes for CASSLVGVGSYNEQFF.

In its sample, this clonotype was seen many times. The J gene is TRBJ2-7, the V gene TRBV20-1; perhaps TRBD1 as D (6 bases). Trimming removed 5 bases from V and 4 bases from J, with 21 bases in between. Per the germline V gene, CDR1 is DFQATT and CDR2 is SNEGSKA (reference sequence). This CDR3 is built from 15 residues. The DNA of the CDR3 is TGCAGTGCTTCTAACCCGGGGACAAGAGATTACGAGCAGTACTTC. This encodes CSASNPGTRDYEQYF.

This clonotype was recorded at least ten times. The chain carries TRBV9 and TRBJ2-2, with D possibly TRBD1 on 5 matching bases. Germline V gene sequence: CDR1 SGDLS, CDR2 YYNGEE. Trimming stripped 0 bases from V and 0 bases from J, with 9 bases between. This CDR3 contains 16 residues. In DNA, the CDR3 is TGTGCCAGCAGCGTAGCAGGGCAGGCGAACACCGGGGAGCTGTTTTTT. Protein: CASSVAGQANTGELFF. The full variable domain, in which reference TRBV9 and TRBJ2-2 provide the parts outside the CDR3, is DSGVTQTPKHLITATGQRVTLRCSPRSGDLSVYWYQQSLDQGLQFLIQYYNGEERAKGNILERFSAQQFPDLHSELNLSSLELGDSALYFCASSVAGQANTGELFFGEGSRLTVL.

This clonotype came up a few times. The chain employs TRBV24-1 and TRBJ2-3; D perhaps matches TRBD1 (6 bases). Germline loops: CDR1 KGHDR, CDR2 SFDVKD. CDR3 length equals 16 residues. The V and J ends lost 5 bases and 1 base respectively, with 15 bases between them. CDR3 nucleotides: TGTGCCACCAGTGCGTCCGACAGGAGCCGCACAGATACGCAGTATTTT. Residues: CATSASDRSRTDTQYF.

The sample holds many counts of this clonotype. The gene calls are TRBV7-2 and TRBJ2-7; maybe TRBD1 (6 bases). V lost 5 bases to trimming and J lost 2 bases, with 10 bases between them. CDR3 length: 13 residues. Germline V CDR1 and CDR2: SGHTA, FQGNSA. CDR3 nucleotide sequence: TGTGCCAGCAGCGCACGGACAGCCTACGAGCAGTACTTC. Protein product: CASSARTAYEQYF.

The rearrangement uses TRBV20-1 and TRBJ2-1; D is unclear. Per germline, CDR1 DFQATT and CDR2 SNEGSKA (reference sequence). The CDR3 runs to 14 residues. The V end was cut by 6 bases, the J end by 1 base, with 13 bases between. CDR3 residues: CSACGPLSYNEQFF. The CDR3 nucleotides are TGCAGTGCATGCGGCCCCCTGTCCTACAATGAGCAGTTCTTC.

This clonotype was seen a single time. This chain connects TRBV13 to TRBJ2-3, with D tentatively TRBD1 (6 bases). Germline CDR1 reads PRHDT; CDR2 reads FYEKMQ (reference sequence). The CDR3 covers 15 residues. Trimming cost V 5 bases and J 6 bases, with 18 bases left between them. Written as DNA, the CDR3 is TGTGCCAGCAGCCCACCGACAGGCCAGCGGGATACGCAGTATTTT. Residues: CASSPPTGQRDTQYF.

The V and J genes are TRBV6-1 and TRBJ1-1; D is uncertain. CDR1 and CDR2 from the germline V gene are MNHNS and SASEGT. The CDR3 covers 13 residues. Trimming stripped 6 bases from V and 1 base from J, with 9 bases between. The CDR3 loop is CASRERGNTEAFF. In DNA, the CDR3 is TGTGCCAGCAGGGAGCGGGGGAACACTGAAGCTTTCTTT.

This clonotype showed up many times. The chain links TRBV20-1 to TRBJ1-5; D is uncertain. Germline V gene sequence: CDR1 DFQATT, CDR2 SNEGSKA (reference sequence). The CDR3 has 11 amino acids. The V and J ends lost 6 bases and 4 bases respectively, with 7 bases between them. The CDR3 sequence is CSAANNQPQHF. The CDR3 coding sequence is TGCAGTGCCGCAAATAATCAGCCCCAGCATTTT.

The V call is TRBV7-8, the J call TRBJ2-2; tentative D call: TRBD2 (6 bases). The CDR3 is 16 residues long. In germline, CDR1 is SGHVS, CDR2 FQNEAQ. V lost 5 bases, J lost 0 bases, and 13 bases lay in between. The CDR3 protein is CASSESPGANTGELFF. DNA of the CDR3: TGTGCCAGCAGCGAATCCCCGGGGGCGAACACCGGGGAGCTGTTTTTT.

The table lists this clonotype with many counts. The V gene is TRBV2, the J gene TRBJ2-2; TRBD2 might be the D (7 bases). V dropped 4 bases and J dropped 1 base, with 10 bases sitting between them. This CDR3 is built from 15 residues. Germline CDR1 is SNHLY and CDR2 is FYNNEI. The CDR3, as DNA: TGTGCCAGCAGTGGAGGGGGGGTGAACACCGGGGAGCTGTTTTTT. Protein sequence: CASSGGGVNTGELFF.

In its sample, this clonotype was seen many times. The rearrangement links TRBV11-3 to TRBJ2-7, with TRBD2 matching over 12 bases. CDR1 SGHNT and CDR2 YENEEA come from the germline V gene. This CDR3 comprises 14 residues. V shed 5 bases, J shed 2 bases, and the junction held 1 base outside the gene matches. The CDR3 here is CASSPSGGAYEQYF. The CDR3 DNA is TGTGCCAGCAGCCCTAGCGGGGGGGCCTACGAGCAGTACTTC.

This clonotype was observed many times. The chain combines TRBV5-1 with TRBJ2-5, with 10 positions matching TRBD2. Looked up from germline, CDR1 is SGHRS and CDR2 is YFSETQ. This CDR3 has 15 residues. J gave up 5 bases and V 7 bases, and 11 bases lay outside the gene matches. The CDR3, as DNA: TGCGCCAGCGCATCAGGGACTAGCGTGTGGGAGACCCAGTACTTC. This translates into CASASGTSVWETQYF.

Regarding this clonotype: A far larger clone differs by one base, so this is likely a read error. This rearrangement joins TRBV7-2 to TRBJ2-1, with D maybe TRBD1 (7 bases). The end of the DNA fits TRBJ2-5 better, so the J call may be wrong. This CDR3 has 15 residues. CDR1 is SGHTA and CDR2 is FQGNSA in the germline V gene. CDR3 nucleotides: TGTGCCAGCAGCCGTTGGGGCAGGGGGAGGGAGACCCAGTACTTC. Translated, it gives CASSRWGRGRETQYF.

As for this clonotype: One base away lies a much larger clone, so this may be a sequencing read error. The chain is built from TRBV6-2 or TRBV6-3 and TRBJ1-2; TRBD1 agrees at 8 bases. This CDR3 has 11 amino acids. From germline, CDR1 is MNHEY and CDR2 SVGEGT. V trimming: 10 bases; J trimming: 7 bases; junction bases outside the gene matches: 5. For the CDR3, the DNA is TGTGCCACCACACAGGGGGGTGGCTACACCTTC. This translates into CATTQGGGYTF.

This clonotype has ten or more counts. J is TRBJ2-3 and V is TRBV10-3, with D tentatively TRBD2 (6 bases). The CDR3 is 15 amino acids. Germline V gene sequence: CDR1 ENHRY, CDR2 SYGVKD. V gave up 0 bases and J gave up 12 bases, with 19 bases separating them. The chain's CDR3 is CAISESEAGILDQYF. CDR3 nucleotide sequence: TGTGCCATCAGTGAGTCAGAAGCGGGTATTTTGGATCAGTATTTT.

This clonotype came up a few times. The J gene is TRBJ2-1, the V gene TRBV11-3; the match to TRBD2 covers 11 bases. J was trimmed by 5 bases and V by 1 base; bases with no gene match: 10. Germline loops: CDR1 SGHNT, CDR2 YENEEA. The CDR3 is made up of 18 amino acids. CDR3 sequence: CASSLAQIAGGTNNEQFF. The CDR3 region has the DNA TGTGCCAGCAGCTTAGCTCAAATAGCGGGGGGGACTAACAATGAGCAGTTCTTC. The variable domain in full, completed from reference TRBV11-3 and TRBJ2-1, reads EAGVVQSPRYKIIEKKQPVAFWCNPISGHNTLYWYLQNLGQGPELLIRYENEEAVDDSQLPKDRFSAERLKGVDSTLKIQPAELGDSAVYLCASSLAQIAGGTNNEQFFGPGTRLTVL.

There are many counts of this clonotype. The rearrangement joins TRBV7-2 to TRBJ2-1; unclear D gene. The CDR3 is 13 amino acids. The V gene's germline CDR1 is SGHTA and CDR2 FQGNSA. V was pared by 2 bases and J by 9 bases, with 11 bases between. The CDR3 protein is CASSLHSDSEQFF. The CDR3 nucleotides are TGTGCCAGCAGCTTACATAGTGATAGTGAGCAGTTCTTC.